Below are 27 T cell receptor beta chains sequenced from a single sample in a study of blood T cell repertoires in COVID-19. Only in-frame clones appear in the TCRdb table, and some are missing; sequencing was by immunoSEQ multiplex PCR. In the table there are fewer than 250,000 clones, under 90% of which are singletons. Sequencing input: peripheral blood. These receptors were obtained from a woman aged 40 to 49 with active or convalescent COVID-19.

The V and J genes are TRBV3-1 (or the pseudogene TRBV3-2) and TRBJ2-1; TRBD2 matches at 8 bases. The germline CDR1 and CDR2 sequences are LGHDT and YNNKEL (reference sequence). Unmatched junction bases numbered 4, after V lost 6 bases and J lost 9 bases. This CDR3 has 12 amino acids. CDR3 coding DNA: TGTGCCAGCAGTCAAACTAGCGGTGAGCAGTTCTTC. Amino acids: CASSQTSGEQFF.

The V and J genes are TRBV7-8 and TRBJ2-7; tentatively, D is TRBD1 (5 bases). V lost 8 bases, J lost 2 bases, and 16 bases lay in between. CDR3 length: 14 residues. CDR1 is SGHVS and CDR2 is FQNEAQ in the germline V gene. CDR3 nucleotides: TGTGCCAGCCGCGAGACAGTGGCCACCTACGAGCAGTACTTC. It translates to CASRETVATYEQYF.

This rearrangement joins TRBV5-1 to TRBJ1-2; TRBD1 matches at 7 bases. The germline CDR1 and CDR2 sequences are SGHRS and YFSETQ. After removal of 0 bases from V and 0 bases from J, the junction contained 5 bases not matched to a gene. This CDR3 comprises 16 residues. The CDR3, as DNA: TGCGCCAGCAGCTTGGCGGCAGGGGGAGCTAACTATGGCTACACCTTC. It translates to CASSLAAGGANYGYTF.

This rearrangement joins TRBV29-1 to TRBJ1-2, with 7 bases fitting TRBD1. The CDR3 contains 13 residues. Unmatched junction bases numbered 6, after V lost 5 bases and J lost 3 bases. The V gene's germline CDR1 is SQVTM and CDR2 ANQGSEA. DNA for the CDR3: TGCAGCGTTAGGGGGCTGGGGGACTATGGCTACACCTTC. Translation: CSVRGLGDYGYTF.

The gene calls are TRBV19 and TRBJ1-5, with D possibly matching TRBD1 (6 bases). CDR1 and CDR2 (germline): LNHDA, SQIVND (reference sequence). The CDR3 consists of 15 residues. V lost 1 base, J lost 1 base, and 8 bases lay in between. As DNA, the CDR3 is TGTGCCAGTAGTATAGGGACAGCGAGCAATCAGCCCCAGCATTTT. Translated, it gives CASSIGTASNQPQHF. The variable domain in full, with the rest retrieved from reference TRBV19 and TRBJ1-5, is DGGITQSPKYLFRKEGQNVTLSCEQNLNHDAMYWYRQDPGQGLRLIYYSQIVNDFQKGDIAEGYSVSREKKESFPLTVTSAQKNPTAFYLCASSIGTASNQPQHFGDGTRLSIL.

This clone was observed a few times. This chain joins TRBV21-1 and TRBJ2-7; the D call TRBD1 from the table was never checked on the DNA. TRBV21-1 counts as a pseudogene. The CDR3 is 14 residues long. Here the CDR3 reads CASSIWAVSYEQYF. The CDR3 region has the DNA TGTGCCAGCAGCATTTGGGCAGTGAGCTACGAGCAGTACTTC.

The V call is TRBV24-1, the J call TRBJ2-5; 10 bases fit TRBD1. Germline values: CDR1 KGHDR, CDR2 SFDVKD. Unmatched junction bases numbered 2, after V lost 3 bases and J lost 2 bases. The CDR3 contains 15 residues. CDR3 nucleotides: TGTGCCACCAGTGATACGGGACAGGGGCAAGAGACCCAGTACTTC. This sequence encodes CATSDTGQGQETQYF.

This clone came up once. V usage is TRBV24-1 and J usage is TRBJ2-7; 7 bases agree with TRBD1. Germline CDR1 is KGHDR and CDR2 is SFDVKD. This CDR3 is 13 amino acids long. V shed 5 bases, J shed 4 bases, and the junction held 4 bases outside the gene matches. CDR3 protein: CATSAATGYEQYF. CDR3 sequence (DNA): TGTGCCACCAGTGCCGCGACAGGGTACGAGCAGTACTTC.

This clone has only a few counts. J is TRBJ2-3 and V is TRBV7-8, with D hard to call. From germline, CDR1 is SGHVS and CDR2 FQNEAQ. This CDR3 spans 15 amino acids. V was clipped by 3 bases and J by 0 bases, with 10 bases between them. The chain's CDR3 is CASSFRRISTDTQYF. The CDR3 DNA sequence: TGTGCCAGCAGCTTTCGGCGGATTAGCACAGATACGCAGTATTTT.

The CDR3 loop is CAGGEGVNEQFF. The CDR3 nucleotides are TGTGCCGGGGGAGAGGGGGTCAATGAGCAGTTCTTC. The gene calls are TRBV12-3 or TRBV12-4 and TRBJ2-1, with D maybe TRBD1 (6 bases). The CDR3 is 12 residues long. Between the trimmed V and J ends, which lost 11 bases and 6 bases, there was a span of 14 bases.

CDR3 nucleotides: TGTGCCAGCAGTGCCTCTTATACAGGGGATGTAGATACGCAGTATTTT. Translation: CASSASYTGDVDTQYF. J is TRBJ2-3 and V is TRBV6-1, with TRBD1 matching over 7 bases. Germline lookup yields CDR1 MNHNS and CDR2 SASEGT. The CDR3 has 16 amino acids. The ends lost 4 bases at V and 5 bases at J; junction bases unmatched: 12.

This chain connects TRBV11-2 to TRBJ2-1; D is perhaps TRBD1 (6 bases). Germline CDR1 SGHAT, CDR2 FQNNGV. This CDR3 has 16 residues. The V end was cut by 5 bases, the J end by 6 bases, with 20 bases between. CDR3 protein: CASSPLTGPLGNEQFF. The DNA of the CDR3 is TGTGCCAGCAGCCCCCTGACAGGACCCCTTGGCAATGAGCAGTTCTTC.

This clone came up once. The genes are TRBV15 and TRBJ2-5; D may be TRBD1 (6 bases). Germline values: CDR1 LNHNV, CDR2 YYDKDF (reference sequence). The CDR3 spans 15 residues. The germline V and J ends were trimmed by 0 bases and 5 bases, with 13 bases remaining between them. The CDR3 protein is CATSREVGRGETQYF. The CDR3, as DNA: TGTGCCACCAGCAGAGAGGTGGGCAGGGGCGAGACCCAGTACTTC.

The chain carries TRBV9 and TRBJ2-5, with D possibly matching TRBD1 (6 bases). The V gene's germline CDR1 is SGDLS and CDR2 YYNGEE. V was cut by 0 bases and J by 5 bases, with 17 bases left in between. This CDR3 is built from 16 residues. The DNA for the CDR3 is TGTGCCAGCAGCGTAGCTTACCAGGGGCAGAGGGAGACCCAGTACTTC. As protein: CASSVAYQGQRETQYF. Drawing the rest from reference TRBV9 and TRBJ2-5, the complete variable domain is DSGVTQTPKHLITATGQRVTLRCSPRSGDLSVYWYQQSLDQGLQFLIQYYNGEERAKGNILERFSAQQFPDLHSELNLSSLELGDSALYFCASSVAYQGQRETQYFGPGTRLLVL.

The chain carries TRBV28 and TRBJ1-1, with a possible D match to TRBD1 (6 bases). V lost 6 bases and J lost 0, with 14 bases in between. Germline CDR1 is MDHEN and CDR2 is SYDVKM. CDR3 length: 15 residues. Here the CDR3 reads CASSRPQGMNTEAFF. CDR3 DNA: TGTGCCAGCAGCCGACCTCAGGGGATGAACACTGAAGCTTTCTTT.

This chain uses TRBV13 with TRBJ1-1; weak D call: TRBD1 (6 bases). CDR1 PRHDT and CDR2 FYEKMQ come from the germline V gene (reference sequence). The V and J ends lost 5 bases and 2 bases respectively, with 15 bases between them. The CDR3 runs to 15 residues. The CDR3 bases are TGTGCCAGCAGCCACCTGGACAGAGTAAACACTGAAGCTTTCTTT. Residues: CASSHLDRVNTEAFF.

The genes are TRBV27 and TRBJ2-4, with 14 bases fitting TRBD2. CDR1 is MNHEY and CDR2 is SMNVEV in the germline V gene (reference sequence). The CDR3 length is 17 residues. Losses at the gene ends were 3 bases for V and 6 bases for J; bases not matched to a gene: 7. CDR3 nucleotides: TGTGCCAGCAGTTTCTCCGGACTAGCGGGAGGAGTAAACATTCAGTACTTC. Protein: CASSFSGLAGGVNIQYF.

The chain carries TRBV7-2 and TRBJ2-2, with D tentatively TRBD1 (6 bases). Germline V lookup: CDR1 SGHTA, CDR2 FQGNSA. The CDR3 sequence is 14 residues long. Trimming shortened V by 6 bases and J by 5 bases, and 13 bases separated the two germline ends. The CDR3 sequence is CASRPTGGTGELFF. The CDR3 DNA reads as TGTGCCAGCAGGCCGACAGGCGGAACCGGGGAGCTGTTTTTT. Full variable domain (missing parts from reference TRBV7-2 and TRBJ2-2): GAGVSQSPSNKVTEKGKDVELRCDPISGHTALYWYRQSLGQGLEFLIYFQGNSAPDKSGLPSDRFSAERTGGSVSTLTIQRTQQEDSAVYLCASRPTGGTGELFFGEGSRLTVL.

The chain uses TRBV4-2 and TRBJ2-5, with 8 nucleotides matching TRBD1. Trimming at V came to 4 bases and at J to 3 bases, leaving 10 bases not matched to a gene. The germline V gene encodes CDR1 LGHNA and CDR2 YNFKEQ. There are 16 residues in the CDR3. The CDR3 nucleotides are TGTGCCAGCAGCCGAGAAGGACAGGGTGGGGAAGAGACCCAGTACTTC. It is translated as CASSREGQGGEETQYF.

This chain connects TRBV6-5 to TRBJ2-3; D ambiguous. The V end was cut by 5 bases, the J end by 4 bases, with 13 bases between. The germline CDR1 and CDR2 sequences are MNHEY and SVGAGI. The CDR3 is 14 amino acids. CDR3 in DNA: TGTGCCAGCAGTCCACCTGACTCCTCAGATACGCAGTATTTT. Protein sequence: CASSPPDSSDTQYF.

The genes are TRBV24-1 and TRBJ1-5; no reliable D call. CDR1 and CDR2 from the germline V gene are KGHDR and SFDVKD. Deletions cut 4 bases from V and 0 bases from J, with 3 bases between. The CDR3 spans 13 residues. CDR3 DNA: TGTGCCACCAGTGACCATAGCAATCAGCCCCAGCATTTT. Translation: CATSDHSNQPQHF.

This chain's CDR3 is CASSLHSGLTYNEQFF. CDR3 in DNA: TGTGCCAGCAGTCTGCACTCGGGACTTACATACAATGAGCAGTTCTTC. The chain employs TRBV27 and TRBJ2-1, with D possibly matching TRBD2 (6 bases). Trimming shortened V by 5 bases and J by 4 bases, and 18 bases separated the two germline ends. The CDR3 is 16 amino acids. Germline CDR1 and CDR2: MNHEY and SMNVEV (reference sequence).

This chain links TRBV27 with TRBJ2-1, with a possible D match to TRBD1 (7 bases). There are 15 residues in the CDR3. V was cut by 6 bases and J by 9 bases, with 21 bases left in between. Germline V gives CDR1 MNHEY, CDR2 SMNVEV (reference sequence). CDR3 sequence (DNA): TGTGCCAGCAGCCCTAGCGTCCAGGGGGTCAGTGAGCAGTTCTTC. Amino acid sequence: CASSPSVQGVSEQFF.

The V call is TRBV5-4, the J call TRBJ2-5, with 8 positions matching TRBD1. Germline CDR1 SGHNT, CDR2 YYREEE (reference sequence). The V and J ends lost 0 bases and 5 bases, in that order; junction bases with no gene match: 6. This CDR3 comprises 15 residues. The CDR3: CASSLAAGGGETQYF. DNA of the CDR3: TGTGCCAGCAGCTTGGCCGCAGGGGGCGGTGAGACCCAGTACTTC.

V is TRBV28 and J is TRBJ2-7; 8 bases are shared with TRBD1. The junction had 6 bases not matched to a gene; V was cut back by 5 bases and J by 0 bases. Germline loops: CDR1 MDHEN, CDR2 SYDVKM. The CDR3 spans 15 residues. The CDR3 spells CASSRRDRSSYEQYF. The CDR3 coding sequence is TGTGCCAGCAGTCGGCGGGACAGGTCCTCCTACGAGCAGTACTTC. The full variable domain, completed using reference TRBV28 and TRBJ2-7, is DVKVTQSSRYLVKRTGEKVFLECVQDMDHENMFWYRQDPGLGLRLIYFSYDVKMKEKGDIPEGYSVSREKKERFSLILESASTNQTSMYLCASSRRDRSSYEQYFGPGTRLTVT.

The chain is built from TRBV7-2 and TRBJ2-2; D is perhaps TRBD1 (5 bases). Trimming removed 3 bases from V and 6 bases from J, with 17 bases in between. The CDR3 spans 16 residues. The germline gives CDR1 SGHTA, CDR2 FQGNSA. CDR3 bases: TGTGCCAGCAGCTTCAGACAGCTACCTGACGCCGGGGAGCTGTTTTTT. This codes for CASSFRQLPDAGELFF.

The chain combines TRBV28 with TRBJ2-2; 7 bases align to TRBD1. V was pared by 7 bases and J by 0 bases, with 5 bases of the junction left unmatched. This CDR3 is built from 15 residues. In germline, CDR1 is MDHEN, CDR2 SYDVKM. This CDR3 is CASISGTANTGELFF. CDR3 sequence (DNA): TGTGCCAGCATCTCCGGGACAGCGAACACCGGGGAGCTGTTTTTT.